Listed below are T cell receptor beta chains from one sample, sequenced in a study of cytomegalovirus exposure and HLA in healthy donors. Here immunoSEQ multiplex PCR was the method, and the copy in TCRdb shows in-frame clones only, minus some. The sample has roughly 130,000 clones, approximately 80% seen once. What was sequenced was PBMCs. The source of these receptors is a man aged 35-49 years in good health and CMV-seronegative. Each CDR3 is given without its conserved first and last residue. The order of the fields is J gene, V gene, CDR3 protein.

>TRBJ2-3|TRBV19
ASSIGLAGHTDTQY
>TRBJ2-5|TRBV29-1
SVHFQETQY
>TRBJ2-5|TRBV5-6
ASSLLETSGVQETQY
>TRBJ2-7|TRBV15
ATSRDYGRMYEQY
>TRBJ2-7|TRBV7-9
ASSRPGTGAYEQY
>TRBJ2-5|TRBV2
ASSEVDRYQETQY
>TRBJ1-1|TRBV25-1
VSSEQLQGEAF
>TRBJ2-1|TRBV5-1
ASSLAGREQF
>TRBJ1-5|TRBV2
ASGGQGAFYSNQPQH
>TRBJ1-5|TRBV6-1
ASSEDWGGASQPQH
>TRBJ1-1|TRBV30
AWSAGTVNTEAF
>TRBJ2-7|TRBV5-1
ASSTEQGSYEQY
>TRBJ2-3|TRBV4-1
ASSPVLAGAGADTQY
>TRBJ2-7|TRBV7-9
ASSPDRGWSEQY
>TRBJ1-5|TRBV27
ASSSGTGWDQPQH
>TRBJ1-1|TRBV5-4
ASSPGGGTANTEAF
>TRBJ1-2|TRBV11-2
ASSLVSLGQSYGYT
>TRBJ2-6|TRBV30
ACLSGSGANVLT
>TRBJ2-5|TRBV7-7
ASSTRGRQETQY
>TRBJ2-7|TRBV2
ASASGGDGEQY
>TRBJ1-2|TRBV28
ASSPPTGEGYT
>TRBJ2-5|TRBV27
ASMALAGATETQY
>TRBJ2-2|TRBV30
AWSALAGSTGELF
>TRBJ1-2|TRBV5-1
ASSLPDRPGGYT
>TRBJ2-5|TRBV5-1
ASSLGTNQETQY
>TRBJ1-2|TRBV28
ASTSGGAGGYGYT
>TRBJ2-7|TRBV29-1
SVEGLGGVEQY
>TRBJ2-2|TRBV19
ASSPGHNTGELF
>TRBJ1-5|TRBV10-2
ASTWEAGEPQH
>TRBJ2-3|TRBV27
ASSLAVATDTQY
>TRBJ1-2|TRBV19
ASSTDRVDGYT
>TRBJ2-5|TRBV18
ASSPSRGQETQY
>TRBJ1-1|TRBV7-9
ASSFQQGSTEAF
>TRBJ1-2|TRBV5-1
ASSLDLAGTNYGYT
>TRBJ2-7|TRBV28
ASSSGDRDHEQY
>TRBJ2-1|TRBV7-2
ASSLEAGPTDEQF
>TRBJ2-7|TRBV7-2
ASSPTQGTYEQY
>TRBJ2-5|TRBV5-1
ASSLERGGETQY
>TRBJ1-6|TRBV10-3
AIRDKESYNSPLH
>TRBJ1-1|TRBV27
ASSPGTGRNTEAF
>TRBJ2-1|TRBV6-4
ASGVDTNRGRPYNEQF
>TRBJ1-4|TRBV6-7
ARHREEQGEKLF
>TRBJ1-2|TRBV2
ASSEGLNYGYT
>TRBJ2-7|TRBV20-1
SAVTGGEQY
>TRBJ2-2|TRBV28
ASSFPSGLPNTGELF
>TRBJ1-3|TRBV6-5
ASSRDIGGNTIY
>TRBJ2-7|TRBV5-4
ASSSGGAFDSYEQY
>TRBJ1-1|TRBV5-6
ASSLAGGPEAF
>TRBJ1-4|TRBV5-6
ASSLGGATNEKLF
>TRBJ1-2|TRBV5-1
ASSLDGTGNYGYT
>TRBJ1-5|TRBV21-1
ASSKGASHSNQPQH
>TRBJ1-3|TRBV29-1
SVDAQAGNTIY
>TRBJ2-1|TRBV7-9
ASSLGQGNYNEQF
>TRBJ2-2|TRBV6-1
ASSEGLAGSTGELF
>TRBJ2-5|TRBV5-1
ASSSTSGAQETQY
>TRBJ2-5|TRBV7-9
ASSLGFGETQY
>TRBJ1-1|TRBV5-6
ASSFRDRDTTEAF